Listed below are T cell receptor beta chains from one sample, sequenced in a study of cytomegalovirus exposure and HLA in healthy donors. The table came from immunoSEQ multiplex PCR; TCRdb's copy has only in-frame clones and leaves some out. The table lists approximately 93,000 clones, approximately 68% of them singletons, with 5.5% to 6% in the top ten. The sample comprised PBMCs. Every receptor here comes from a boy between 10 and 17 years old in good health and CMV-seropositive. The CDR3 runs from the conserved cysteine through the conserved F or W. D genes are given only for firm matches. Clone size is given for some rows only: seen once, a few or many times, or a class if the clone is expanded.

>NA|TRBV9|TRBJ2-3|NA
TGTGCCAGCAGCTTGCGGGGCGAACGTGGCACGCAGTATTTT
CASSLRGERGTQYF
>TRBD2|TRBV30|TRBJ2-1|once
TGTGCCTGGAATTTCGAGATAGGGCGGGAGCTTCATAATGAGCAGTTCTTC
CAWNFEIGRELHNEQFF
>NA|TRBV19|TRBJ1-5|few
TGTGCCAGTAGTATAGATCTATGGGGGACATCGTATAGCAATCAGCCCCAGCATTTT
CASSIDLWGTSYSNQPQHF
>TRBD1|TRBV5-1|TRBJ1-6|few
TGCGCCAGCAGCTTGGGAGGGGGCACGGATAATTCACCCCTCCACTTT
CASSLGGGTDNSPLHF
>TRBD1|TRBV19|TRBJ1-2|NA
TGTGCCAGTAGTACCCAACGAGACAGGGCACGGGGCTACACCTTC
CASSTQRDRARGYTF
>TRBD1|TRBV30|TRBJ2-1|few
TGTGCCTGGAGTCCCGGGACAGGGCTATTCAATGAGCAGTTCTTC
CAWSPGTGLFNEQFF
>TRBD1|TRBV30|TRBJ2-2|NA
TGTGCCTGGGGTAGGGGACAGGGGGCATCTGCCGGGGAGCTGTTTTTT
CAWGRGQGASAGELFF
>NA|TRBV7-2|TRBJ2-3|NA
TGTGCCAGCAGCGCCCGGACAGAATCCACAGATACGCAGTATTTT
CASSARTESTDTQYF
>NA|TRBV21-1|TRBJ2-3|NA
TGTGCCAGCAGCAAAGCGGGACTAGGGGATACGCAGTATTTT
CASSKAGLGDTQYF
>TRBD1|TRBV2|TRBJ2-7|NA
TGTGCCAGCAGCCGGGACAGGGCTCCGACGAGCTCCTACGAGCAGTACTTC
CASSRDRAPTSSYEQYF
>NA|TRBV7-9|TRBJ2-7|NA
TGTGCCAGCAGCCCAACTGGCGGGTCCTCCTACGAGCAGTACTTC
CASSPTGGSSYEQYF